These 14 T cell receptor beta chains were all obtained from the same sample, sequenced in a study of graft-versus-host responses after intestinal transplantation. Antigen specificity for these receptors is unknown. Sequencing was performed with immunoSEQ multiplex PCR; in TCRdb, only in-frame clones are kept and a portion is missing. The data show some 90,000 clones, with 85% to 95% seen just once and less than 0.6% held by the top ten. Sequencing used unstimulated CD8+ T cells sorted from spleen or lymph node cells, obtained before intestinal transplant. These receptors were collected from a human donor who received an intestinal transplant.

The J gene is TRBJ2-1, the V gene TRBV10-2, with 8 bases matching TRBD2. The CDR3 spans 13 residues. V shed 6 bases, J shed 6 bases, and the junction held 4 bases outside the gene matches. CDR1 WSHSY and CDR2 SAAADI come from the germline V gene. The CDR3 here is CASSLGGGNEQFF. The CDR3 DNA is TGCGCCAGCAGCCTCGGGGGGGGCAATGAGCAGTTCTTC.

The chain recombines TRBV4-2 with TRBJ2-2, with 7 bases that match TRBD1. V trimming: 0 bases; J trimming: 4 bases; junction bases outside the gene matches: 8. Germline CDR1 and CDR2: LGHNA and YNFKEQ. The CDR3 runs 17 residues. The CDR3 sequence: CASSQDLNRGITGELFF. The CDR3, as DNA: TGTGCCAGCAGCCAAGATCTTAACAGGGGTATCACCGGGGAGCTGTTTTTT.

The chain recombines TRBV9 with TRBJ2-5; 8 nucleotides match TRBD1. The germline gives CDR1 SGDLS, CDR2 YYNGEE. This CDR3 is built from 14 residues. V lost 1 base, J lost 4 bases, and 3 bases stayed unmatched. The DNA of the CDR3 is TGTGCCAGCAGCGTACAGGGGGCTTCAGAGACCCAGTACTTC. This codes for CASSVQGASETQYF.

J is TRBJ2-3 and V is TRBV7-6; possibly TRBD2 for D (5 bases). CDR1 and CDR2 (germline): SGHVS, FNYEAQ. This CDR3 contains 17 residues. The V end was cut by 1 base, the J end by 2 bases, with 16 bases between. The CDR3 DNA follows: TGTGCCAGCAGCTTAGTGGACTCCTCAATCTACACAGATACGCAGTATTTT. Its protein is CASSLVDSSIYTDTQYF.

The chain has TRBV5-1 and TRBJ2-6; 9 nucleotides agree with TRBD1. This CDR3 has 18 amino acids. From germline, CDR1 is SGHRS and CDR2 YFSETQ. With V trimmed by 2 bases and J by 2 bases, 8 bases remained unmatched. The CDR3 nucleotides read TGCGCCAGCAGCTTAGTACCGGGACAGGGAACTGGGGCCAACGTCCTGACTTTC. This encodes CASSLVPGQGTGANVLTF.

As concerns this clone: Other nucleotide sequences from this sample produce the same CDR3. This chain connects TRBV19 to TRBJ1-1; 8 nucleotides line up with TRBD1. Germline assignment: CDR1 LNHDA and CDR2 SQIVND (reference sequence). V shed 5 bases and J 5 bases; nucleotides not matched to a gene: 4. The CDR3 spans 13 residues. In nucleotides, the CDR3 is TGTGCCAGTAGTCTAACAGGGGGTACTGAAGCTTTCTTT. Protein sequence: CASSLTGGTEAFF.

The V call is TRBV12-1, the J call TRBJ1-6. TRBV12-1 is annotated as a pseudogene. This CDR3 is built from 17 residues. The CDR3 here is CASSFLAGRGTNSPLHF. In nucleotides, the CDR3 is TGTGCCAGCAGCTTTCTAGCGGGCAGGGGGACTAATTCACCCCTCCACTTT.

V and J are TRBV5-4 and TRBJ2-5; D is uncertain. Trimming removed 6 bases from V and 4 bases from J, with 13 bases in between. CDR1 and CDR2 (germline): SGHNT, YYREEE (reference sequence). CDR3 length: 13 amino acids. The chain's CDR3 is CASTTDALETQYF. The CDR3, as DNA: TGTGCCAGCACCACAGACGCGTTAGAGACCCAGTACTTC.

The chain uses TRBV7-8 and TRBJ2-1; 11 bases agree with TRBD2. Trimming took 5 bases from V and 5 from J; bases not matched to a gene: 14. Germline V lookup: CDR1 SGHVS, CDR2 FQNEAQ. The CDR3 is 18 amino acids. The CDR3 here is CASSRTGVLAGGHNEQFF. The CDR3 coding sequence is TGTGCCAGCAGCAGGACAGGGGTGCTAGCGGGAGGCCACAATGAGCAGTTCTTC.

The V and J genes are TRBV5-4 and TRBJ2-7; 14 bases match TRBD2. The CDR3 totals 17 residues. Germline V gene lookup returns CDR1 SGHNT and CDR2 YYREEE (reference sequence). Unmatched junction bases numbered 10, after V lost 2 bases and J lost 6 bases. The CDR3 is CASSFRLAGGSFSEQYF. The CDR3 DNA sequence: TGTGCCAGCAGCTTTAGACTAGCGGGAGGGTCATTCTCCGAGCAGTACTTC.

The V call is TRBV2, the J call TRBJ2-7; 9 bases match TRBD2. The CDR3 is made up of 16 amino acids. Germline loops: CDR1 SNHLY, CDR2 FYNNEI. V lost 3 bases to trimming and J lost 3 bases; unmatched junction nucleotides: 9. In DNA form, the CDR3 reads TGTGCCAGCAGTGACACCGGGACTAGCCGACGCTACGAGCAGTACTTC. Its protein is CASSDTGTSRRYEQYF.

This chain links TRBV4-2 with TRBJ2-2, with 8 bases lining up with TRBD2. V lost 1 base to trimming and J lost 7 bases; unmatched junction nucleotides: 5. CDR3 length: 15 residues. CDR1 is LGHNA and CDR2 is YNFKEQ in the germline V gene. The CDR3 sequence is CASSQVGTRIGELFF. The CDR3 DNA follows: TGTGCCAGCAGCCAAGTCGGGACTAGGATCGGGGAGCTGTTTTTT.

The V gene is TRBV6-1, the J gene TRBJ2-3, with 9 bases that match TRBD1. Germline CDR1 MNHNS, CDR2 SASEGT. The ends lost 3 bases at V and 4 bases at J; junction bases unmatched: 8. The CDR3 has 16 amino acids. The CDR3 protein is CASSETGGVQADTQYF. As DNA, the CDR3 is TGTGCCAGCAGTGAGACAGGGGGAGTTCAGGCAGATACGCAGTATTTT.

This chain connects TRBV27 to TRBJ2-7, with D possibly matching TRBD1 (6 bases). This CDR3 region has 17 residues. From germline, CDR1 is MNHEY and CDR2 SMNVEV (reference sequence). Trimming shortened V by 5 bases and J by 3 bases, and 23 bases separated the two germline ends. Here the CDR3 reads CASSPTTGDNPNYEQYF. In nucleotides, the CDR3 is TGTGCCAGCAGTCCGACCACCGGGGACAATCCAAACTACGAGCAGTACTTC.